The following is a T cell receptor beta chain sequence with its context. The data belong to a study of CD8 T cells in ankylosing spondylitis. Germline CDR1 SGHDT, CDR2 YYEEEE. The CDR3 has 15 amino acids. V lost 4 bases and J lost 0, with 13 bases in between. TCRdb re-derived calls from the 5' RACE reads in MiXCR, one entry per CDR3 protein. Of 150,000 or so distinct CDR3 sequences listed, 30% to 40% are singletons. The sample consisted of synovial fluid, either unsorted or a sorted T cell fraction (not recorded which). The sequence came from a male donor with ankylosing spondylitis. The rearrangement uses TRBV5-6 and TRBJ1-2; D gene unclear. The CDR3 coding sequence is TGTGCCAGCAGCCCCTTACACCCGTCTAACTATGGCTACACCTTC. This encodes CASSPLHPSNYGYTF.